This T cell receptor beta chain was identified in a study of Ad26.COV2.S vaccination and SARS-CoV-2 variants. As for the study in general: As a participant in COV1001, the donor was in the Ad26.COV2.S trial arm.

This sample's treatment: approximately 18 received Ad26.COV2.S at low or high dose, single or two shots; 5 received placebo; per-sample allocation not given. At day 63 after the first vaccine or placebo injection, samples were drawn. Germline lookup yields CDR1 MGHRA and CDR2 YSYEKL. CDR3 length: 13 amino acids. Trimming left V 4 bases short and J 5 bases short, with 11 bases between. Comment on this clone: Antigen specificity is unknown.

Study-wide findings and caveats: Estimates derived from TCR breadth and depth analyses may have underestimated total T cell responses.

TCRdb's copy holds only in-frame clones and misses some; the assay was immunoSEQ multiplex PCR. Of about 450,000 clones listed, about 91% were seen once; the top ten hold about 2.5%. The chain links TRBV4-1 to TRBJ1-1, with D tentatively TRBD1 (5 bases). The sample in question was peripheral blood, obtained in a trial of Ad26.COV2.S vaccine versus placebo. This TCR was recovered from a person between 18 and 65 years old who received the Ad26.COV2.S COVID-19 vaccine or a placebo. As DNA, the CDR3 is TGCGCCAGCAGCCGCGGGGGGAGGACTGAAGCTTTCTTT. It yields the protein CASSRGGRTEAFF.